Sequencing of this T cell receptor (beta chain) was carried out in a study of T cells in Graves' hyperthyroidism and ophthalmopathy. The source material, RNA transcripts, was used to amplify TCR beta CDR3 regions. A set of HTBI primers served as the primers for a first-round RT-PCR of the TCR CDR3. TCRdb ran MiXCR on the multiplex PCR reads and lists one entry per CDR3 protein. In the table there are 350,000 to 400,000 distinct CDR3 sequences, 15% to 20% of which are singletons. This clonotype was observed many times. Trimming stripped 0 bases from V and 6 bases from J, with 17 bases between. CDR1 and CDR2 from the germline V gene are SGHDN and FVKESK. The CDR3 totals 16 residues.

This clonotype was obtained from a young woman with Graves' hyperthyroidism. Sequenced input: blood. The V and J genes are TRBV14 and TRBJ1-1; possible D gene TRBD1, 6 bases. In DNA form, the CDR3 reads TGTGCCAGCAGCCAAGAATGGGGGGGCGGAACCTCTGAAGCTTTCTTT. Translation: CASSQEWGGGTSEAFF.